Listed below are T cell receptor beta chains from one sample, sequenced in a study of blood T cell repertoires in COVID-19. Measured with immunoSEQ multiplex PCR; TCRdb has only the in-frame clones, and not every one. The repertoire holds tens of thousands of clones, with 80% as singletons. The sequenced sample was peripheral blood. These receptors were obtained from a woman aged 70-85 years with acute or convalescent COVID-19. Each CDR3 is given with its conserved first and last residue. A D gene is named only where the DNA matches it firmly.

j_gene: TRBJ2-5; v_gene: TRBV11-3; d_gene: -; CDR3nt: TGTGCCAGCAGCTTAGCGGGAGTAGGGGAAGAGACCCAGTACTTC; CDR3aa: CASSLAGVGEETQYF
j_gene: TRBJ2-6; v_gene: TRBV6-5; d_gene: -; CDR3nt: TGTGCCAGCAGACAAGTCTCTGGGGCCAACGTCCTGACTTTC; CDR3aa: CASRQVSGANVLTF
j_gene: TRBJ2-3; v_gene: TRBV11-3; d_gene: -; CDR3nt: TGTGCCAGCAGCTTAGGTGGCCCCGAGACTCCAAGGTACACAGATACGCAGTATTTT; CDR3aa: CASSLGGPETPRYTDTQYF
j_gene: TRBJ1-2; v_gene: TRBV18; d_gene: TRBD1; CDR3nt: TGTGCCAGCTCACCACCGGTGGGACAGATCTATGGCTACACCTTC; CDR3aa: CASSPPVGQIYGYTF
j_gene: TRBJ2-3; v_gene: TRBV6-5; d_gene: -; CDR3nt: TGTGCCAGCTCCCTGTGGGGGGACACAGATACGCAGTATTTT; CDR3aa: CASSLWGDTDTQYF
j_gene: TRBJ1-6; v_gene: TRBV27; d_gene: TRBD1; CDR3nt: TGTGCCAGCAGCCGGGGACAGGGGATTTCACCCCTCCACTTT; CDR3aa: CASSRGQGISPLHF
j_gene: TRBJ1-3; v_gene: TRBV3-1/TRBV3-2; d_gene: -; CDR3nt: TGTGCCAGCAGCCAAGCCTTACAGGGCCACGGTGGAAACACCATATATTTT; CDR3aa: CASSQALQGHGGNTIYF
j_gene: TRBJ2-2; v_gene: TRBV19; d_gene: -; CDR3nt: TGTGCCAGTAGTATCGCGAAGTATTCGGGGGAGCTGTTTTTT; CDR3aa: CASSIAKYSGELFF
j_gene: TRBJ1-4; v_gene: TRBV9; d_gene: TRBD1; CDR3nt: TGTGCCAGCAGCAGACAGGGGGCGACAACTAATGAAAAACTGTTTTTT; CDR3aa: CASSRQGATTNEKLFF
j_gene: TRBJ2-1; v_gene: TRBV18; d_gene: -; CDR3nt: TGTGCCAGCTCACCACTTCCAATCACAGGGCGTAACCACAATGAGCAGTTCTTC; CDR3aa: CASSPLPITGRNHNEQFF
j_gene: TRBJ2-3; v_gene: TRBV25-1; d_gene: TRBD2; CDR3nt: TGTGCCAGCAGTAGAACTAGCGGGAGCTCAGATACGCAGTATTTT; CDR3aa: CASSRTSGSSDTQYF